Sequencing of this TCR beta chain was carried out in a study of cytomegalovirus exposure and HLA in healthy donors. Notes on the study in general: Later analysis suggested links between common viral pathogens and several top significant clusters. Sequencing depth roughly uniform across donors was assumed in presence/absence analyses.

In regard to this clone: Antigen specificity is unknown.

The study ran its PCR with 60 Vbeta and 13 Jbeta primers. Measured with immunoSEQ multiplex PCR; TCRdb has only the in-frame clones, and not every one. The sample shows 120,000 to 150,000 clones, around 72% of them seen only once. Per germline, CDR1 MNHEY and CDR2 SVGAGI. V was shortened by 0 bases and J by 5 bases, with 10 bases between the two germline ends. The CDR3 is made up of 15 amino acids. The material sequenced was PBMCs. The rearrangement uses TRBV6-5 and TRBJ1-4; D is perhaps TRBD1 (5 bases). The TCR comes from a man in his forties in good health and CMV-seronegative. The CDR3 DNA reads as TGTGCCAGCAGTTACTCAAAGGGGCACAATGAAAAACTGTTTTTT. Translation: CASSYSKGHNEKLFF.